This record concerns one T cell receptor beta chain sequence. The antigen remains undetermined. It was cDNA, reverse transcribed from extracted RNA, that served as the sequencing template. The assay was immunoSEQ multiplex PCR, and TCRdb's table has in-frame clones only and misses some. The sample holds approximately 150,000 clones; 40% to 65% are singletons and the top ten take roughly 0.99%. This entry is derived from a study of CD8+ T cells in alopecia areata. CDR3 length equals 16 residues. The germline V and J ends were trimmed by 2 bases and 12 bases, with 24 bases remaining between them. Germline V lookup: CDR1 SGHTS, CDR2 YDEGEE. Study findings and constraints: Scalp sample data also include resident alphabeta T cells from normal skin. For lesional scalp, especially alopecia totalis/universalis, clonality was higher than in normal scalp.

This sequence was found in a human donor with alopecia areata. The chain links TRBV5-8 to TRBJ2-1; tentative D call: TRBD1 (6 bases). This sample comprised CD4+ T cells sorted from blood, obtained at week 0. CDR3 in DNA: TGTGCCAGCAGCTTTATAGGGACAAATGTCCGAGGAGGGCAGTTCTTC. It specifies CASSFIGTNVRGGQFF.